Given below is one T cell receptor beta chain in context. The specificity of this receptor is unknown. Base qualities are missing; no much larger clone stands one base away. The data originate from a study of cytotoxic CD8 clonotypes in ibrutinib-treated CLL (dated by TCRdb to about 2021). Context from the whole study: The cohort had ten to twelve relapsed/refractory and roughly 14 treatment-naive patients; around 17 were IGHV unmutated. Responses were partial in roughly 24 patients and complete in 2; after median 68 months follow-up, 14 stayed in remission and 12 progressed. Samples at response were collected after a median of about 11 months of treatment, with a range of about 6 to 40 months. On average, each sample had roughly 250,000 productive templates and approximately 100,000 productive rearrangements. Longitudinal samples were obtainable from about 30% of the roughly 86 participants in the trial. Cryopreserved peripheral blood mononuclear cells were collected at three points: before therapy, at response, and at either sustained remission or disease progression. Every sample from remission and from progressive disease was obtained while the patients were still on ibrutinib.

CDR1 and CDR2, per the germline V gene (reference sequence), are LNHDA and SQIVND. The CDR3 runs 15 amino acids, cysteine and phenylalanine included. Only the CDR3 DNA stays, 45 bases, in frame from base 1. Compared with germline, V lacks 5 bases and J lacks 8 bases; bases without a gene match: 8. In the paper's terms, the time point label means: about twelve months on ibrutinib. For TCR beta library preparation, 2 to 2.5 micrograms of genomic DNA were isolated from cryopreserved PBMCs. High-throughput TCR beta sequencing was performed on longitudinal blood samples from CLL patients receiving ibrutinib monotherapy. The patients took part in an open-label, single-center phase 2 trial of ibrutinib monotherapy. A MiSeq instrument was used for deep resolution sequencing, which targeted depths ranging from 1 in 1 million up to 1 in 200,000 T cells, with coverage averaging 10x for each clonotype. The immunoSEQ hsTCRB Kit was used to generate the TCR beta libraries. As for the authors' bioinformatics: The data were analyzed with ImmunoSEQ Analyzer and ImmunoSEQ Data Assistant, and V, D and J gene assignments followed IMGT definitions. Clonality was computed as one minus normalized Shannon entropy of productive rearrangement frequencies, ranging from 0 to 1. Only overrepresented clonotypes making up at least 0.05% of the repertoire of each patient were included in the public clonotype analysis. Approximately 12 age-matched healthy donor repertoires from immuneACCESS were used as controls for clonality. TCRdb provides this immuneACCESS table in a form limited to in-frame rearrangements. Some clones are lacking; in checked studies, under half of them reflect an unresolved V gene, and why the rest are absent is not known. V and J calls and clone size are those listed in that table; D and trimming were worked out from the DNA. The sample has fewer than 20,000 clones on record, roughly 60% of them singletons. The ten largest clones represent roughly 25% of the sample.

What the authors observed across the whole study: Lymph node repertoires were not examined, and the timing of sampling was not matched between patients in sustained remission and those whose disease progressed. Public clonotypes were found to be uncommon and were observed to contract or remain stable during treatment; the increase in clonality was shown to reflect expansion of private clonotypes at ibrutinib response. At baseline, clonality was higher than in age-matched healthy donors and showed a strong correlation with circulating CD8+ T-cell counts. Clonality increased at ibrutinib response, stayed stable in sustained remission, and fell back toward baseline at progression.

The sequence is built from TRBV19 and TRBJ2-1; 11 central bases correspond to TRBD1. The receptor was derived from a human donor with chronic lymphocytic leukemia. The sample in question was PBMCs, obtained after 12 months of ibrutinib treatment. The CDR3 sequence is CASSAGTGGWDEQFF. The base sequence is TGTGCCAGTAGTGCAGGGACAGGGGGTTGGGATGAGCAGTTCTTC.